The clone carrying this T cell receptor beta chain showed up just once. What it binds is not known. The assay was immunoSEQ multiplex PCR, and TCRdb's table has in-frame clones only and misses some. The sample holds more than 2,000,000 clones; 85% to 95% are singletons and the top ten take around 0.14%. Germline CDR1 is SQVTM and CDR2 is ANQGSEA. CDR3 length equals 13 residues. Deletions cut 4 bases from V and 2 bases from J, with 11 bases between. The data are from a study of shared clonotypes between healthy human individuals. Study findings and constraints: Compared with clonotypes that all four donors shared, non-shared clonotypes had lower generation probabilities.

The sequence was collected from a man younger than 35 in good health. The sequencing sample was made of naive CD4+ T cells sorted from blood. Subset in this sample: CD45RA+ positively selected. The gene calls are TRBV29-1 and TRBJ1-2; D is unresolved. This CDR3 reads CSVVGRLNYGYTF. In nucleotides, the CDR3 is TGCAGCGTTGTTGGGCGGTTAAACTATGGCTACACCTTC.